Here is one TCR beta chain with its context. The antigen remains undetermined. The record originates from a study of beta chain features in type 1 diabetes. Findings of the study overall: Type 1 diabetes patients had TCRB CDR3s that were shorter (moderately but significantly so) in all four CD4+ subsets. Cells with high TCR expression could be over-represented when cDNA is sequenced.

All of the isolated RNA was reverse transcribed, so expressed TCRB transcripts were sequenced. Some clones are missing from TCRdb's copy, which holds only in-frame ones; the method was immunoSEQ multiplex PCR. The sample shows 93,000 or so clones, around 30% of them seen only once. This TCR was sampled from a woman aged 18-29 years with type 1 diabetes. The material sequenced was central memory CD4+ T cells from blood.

The CDR3 DNA sequence: TGTGCCAGCAGGAAAAGGCGGAATGAGCAGTTCTTC. Translated, it gives CASRKRRNEQFF. The chain carries TRBV5-6 and TRBJ2-1; D remains ambiguous. V lost 5 bases, J lost 7 bases, and 10 bases lay in between. The germline CDR1 and CDR2 sequences are SGHDT and YYEEEE. The CDR3 runs 12 residues.